This T cell receptor beta chain emerged from a study of cytomegalovirus exposure and HLA in healthy donors. PCR employed 60 Vbeta and 13 Jbeta primers. Using immunoSEQ multiplex PCR, the repertoire was profiled, and TCRdb retains in-frame clones only, with some absent. The profile shows about 160,000 clones, approximately 70% of them singletons. Whereas donors were nominally healthy upon sampling, unrecorded immune exposures were probable. Comment on this clone: Its target is unknown.

After removal of 0 bases from V and 2 bases from J, the junction contained 6 bases not matched to a gene. CDR1 is MGHRA, CDR2 YSYEKL, per germline. The CDR3 loop spans 18 amino acids. General study findings and limits: In terms of immune exposure information, only CMV serostatus was available.

J is TRBJ2-5 and V is TRBV4-1; TRBD2 matches 13 bases. Sequenced input: PBMCs. This clonotype was obtained from a man in his forties in good health and CMV-seropositive. This chain's CDR3 is CASSQEPGGLAGQETQYF. The CDR3 nucleotides are TGCGCCAGCAGCCAAGAGCCAGGGGGACTAGCGGGGCAAGAGACCCAGTACTTC.